The entry that follows covers one T cell receptor (beta chain) sequence. Its antigen remains unknown. The source of the sample is a study of shared clonotypes between healthy human individuals. Study as a whole: The study drew on a couple of women and a few men aged 18 to 49 as donors. Findings and limits, study-wide: Lower generation probabilities were found for non-shared clonotypes than for those shared by all four donors. Sharing across several donors was seen in 4% to 5% of naive CD4 clonotypes.

Per sorted-subset replicate PCR, input was 200 to 250 ng DNA, representing roughly 28,000 T cell genomes. Assay: immunoSEQ multiplex PCR; the TCRdb copy retains only in-frame clones and omits some. The sample has roughly 2.2 million clones, about nine tenths seen once. The V and J ends lost 1 base and 4 bases respectively, with 13 bases between them. This CDR3 comprises 16 residues. CDR1 and CDR2 (germline): KGHSH, LQKENI. The material sequenced was naive CD4+ T cells from PBMCs. Described subset: CD45RA+ positively selected. The sequence was obtained from a man younger than 30 in good health. Some clones in this sample may be carry-over from other donors' samples. This chain connects TRBV18 to TRBJ1-4; D unclear. The CDR3 bases are TGTGCCAGCTCACCACTGTTGCCAGAGCTTAATGAAAAACTGTTTTTT. Translated: CASSPLLPELNEKLFF.